Below are 20 T cell receptor beta chains sequenced from a single sample in a study of blood T cell repertoires in COVID-19. The method was immunoSEQ multiplex PCR; TCRdb's version includes in-frame clones alone and lacks a portion of them. This sample has over 95,000 clones, with more than 85% found just once. The sample was peripheral blood. These receptors all come from a human donor with acute or convalescent COVID-19. The donor label of this sample is uncertain.

This chain connects TRBV6-2 or TRBV6-3 to TRBJ1-5, with 7 bases identical to TRBD1. V was clipped by 6 bases and J by 7 bases; unmatched bases: 6. Germline V gives CDR1 MNHEY, CDR2 SVGEGT. The CDR3 sequence is 13 residues long. CDR3 residues: CASSFRGGQPQHF. As DNA, the CDR3 is TGTGCCAGCAGCTTCCGAGGGGGCCAGCCCCAGCATTTT.

V usage is TRBV29-1 and J usage is TRBJ2-1; TRBD1 matches at 7 bases. This CDR3 has 15 amino acids. Germline V gene sequence: CDR1 SQVTM, CDR2 ANQGSEA. V trimming: 3 bases; J trimming: 3 bases; junction bases outside the gene matches: 8. The CDR3 nucleotides are TGCAGCGTTGATGGGACAGCTTCCCACTACAATGAGCAGTTCTTC. Translated: CSVDGTASHYNEQFF.

In its sample, this clone was seen once. J is TRBJ2-7 and V is TRBV6-5; D may be TRBD2 (5 bases). This CDR3 is 15 amino acids long. Trimming removed 2 bases at V and 12 bases at J, with 23 bases between. Per germline, CDR1 MNHEY and CDR2 SVGAGI. The CDR3 sequence is CASSYRAVPEYFVYF. The CDR3 DNA sequence: TGTGCCAGCAGTTACCGAGCGGTTCCTGAGTATTTTGTGTACTTC.

The sample holds one count of this clone. The V call is TRBV2, the J call TRBJ1-5; TRBD1 might be the D (5 bases). Between the trimmed V and J ends, which lost 8 bases and 3 bases, there was a span of 11 bases. The CDR3 covers 13 residues. Germline V CDR1 and CDR2: SNHLY, FYNNEI. The DNA for the CDR3 is TGTGCCAGCTCTACAGGACCCAATCAGCCCCAGCATTTT. It translates to CASSTGPNQPQHF.

CDR3 amino acids: CASSSDRAGWGYTF. The DNA for the CDR3 is TGTGCCAGCAGCTCTGACAGGGCAGGGTGGGGCTACACCTTC. This chain joins TRBV7-2 and TRBJ1-2; 7 positions agree with TRBD1. The length of the CDR3 is 14 residues. J lost 8 bases, V lost 4 bases, and 10 bases had no gene match. Germline lookup yields CDR1 SGHTA and CDR2 FQGNSA. The full variable domain, in which reference TRBV7-2 and TRBJ1-2 provide the parts outside the CDR3, is GAGVSQSPSNKVTEKGKDVELRCDPISGHTALYWYRQSLGQGLEFLIYFQGNSAPDKSGLPSDRFSAERTGGSVSTLTIQRTQQEDSAVYLCASSSDRAGWGYTFGSGTRLTVV.

This clone was seen more than once but under ten times. J is TRBJ2-2 and V is TRBV6-2 or TRBV6-3; D perhaps matches TRBD2 (6 bases). This CDR3 has 16 amino acids. V lost 0 bases, J lost 4 bases, and 12 bases lay in between. Per the germline V gene, CDR1 is MNHEY and CDR2 is SVGEGT. DNA of the CDR3: TGTGCCAGCAGTTACTCGACGGCTAGCGTCACCGGGGAGCTGTTTTTT. Translation gives CASSYSTASVTGELFF.

The chain combines TRBV7-9 with TRBJ2-2; the D is unclear. The CDR3 is 12 amino acids. Per the germline V gene, CDR1 is SEHNR and CDR2 is FQNEAQ (reference sequence). Trimming shortened V by 5 bases and J by 8 bases, and 9 bases separated the two germline ends. The DNA of the CDR3 is TGTGCCAGCAGCGCCTCCCAGGGGGAGCTGTTTTTT. Translation: CASSASQGELFF.

The V call is TRBV14, the J call TRBJ2-7, with D perhaps matching TRBD1 (5 bases). The CDR3 spans 15 residues. Trimming left V 0 bases short and J 12 bases short, with 21 bases between. Germline V gives CDR1 SGHDN, CDR2 FVKESK. CDR3 amino acids: CASSQDVLLRDSLYF. DNA of the CDR3: TGTGCCAGCAGCCAAGATGTTTTACTCCGAGACAGCTTGTACTTC.

The chain links TRBV13 to TRBJ1-2; D is unresolved. Trimming stripped 4 bases from V and 3 bases from J, with 15 bases between. Germline assignment: CDR1 PRHDT and CDR2 FYEKMQ (reference sequence). The CDR3 extends over 15 amino acids. CDR3 DNA sequence: TGTGCCAGCAGCTCCCGCCGGGAGGGAGACTATGGCTACACCTTC. It codes for CASSSRREGDYGYTF. The full variable domain, with the rest looked up from reference TRBV13 and TRBJ1-2, is AAGVIQSPRHLIKEKRETATLKCYPIPRHDTVYWYQQGPGQDPQFLISFYEKMQSDKGSIPDRFSAQQFSDYHSELNMSSLELGDSALYFCASSSRREGDYGYTFGSGTRLTVV.

This clone was counted once. The V call is TRBV5-1, the J call TRBJ2-5; D possibly corresponds to TRBD2 (6 bases). The CDR3 covers 15 residues. Trimming took off 0 bases at V and 2 bases at J, with 11 bases between the two ends. Per germline, CDR1 SGHRS and CDR2 YFSETQ. The CDR3 spells CASSLVGGTQETQYF. CDR3 DNA sequence: TGCGCCAGCAGCTTGGTGGGGGGAACACAAGAGACCCAGTACTTC. The whole variable domain, remainder taken from reference TRBV5-1 and TRBJ2-5, is KAGVTQTPRYLIKTRGQQVTLSCSPISGHRSVSWYQQTPGQGLQFLFEYFSETQRNKGNFPGRFSGRQFSNSRSEMNVSTLELGDSALYLCASSLVGGTQETQYFGPGTRLLVL.

The V call is TRBV10-3, the J call TRBJ2-7; 9 nucleotides match TRBD2. This CDR3 is 15 amino acids long. Trimming removed 3 bases from V and 1 base from J; junction bases left unmatched: 4. Germline lookup yields CDR1 ENHRY and CDR2 SYGVKD. CDR3 in amino acids: CAISDPTSGSYEQYF. CDR3 DNA: TGTGCCATCAGTGATCCTACTAGCGGGTCCTACGAGCAGTACTTC.

The chain combines TRBV11-2 with TRBJ2-2; 8 bases fit TRBD2. In germline, CDR1 is SGHAT, CDR2 FQNNGV. The CDR3 totals 15 residues. The junction had 4 bases not matched to a gene; V was cut back by 1 base and J by 6 bases. CDR3 nucleotide sequence: TGTGCCAGCAGCTTAGTCGGGGGGGCCTCCGGGGAGCTGTTTTTT. Translation: CASSLVGGASGELFF.

The chain recombines TRBV4-3 with TRBJ1-1, with a weak D call TRBD1 (5 bases). V dropped 0 bases and J dropped 1 base, with 15 bases sitting between them. CDR3 length equals 17 residues. Germline V gene sequence: CDR1 LGHNA, CDR2 YSLEER. CDR3 DNA sequence: TGCGCCAGCAGCCAAGATTTGTTGGGGGGTGCGAACACTGAAGCTTTCTTT. Translated: CASSQDLLGGANTEAFF.

This clone occurred once. The chain uses TRBV29-1 and TRBJ2-1; 14 bases align to TRBD2. Trimming at V came to 6 bases and at J to 7 bases, leaving 5 bases not matched to a gene. The length of the CDR3 is 14 residues. Germline lookup yields CDR1 SQVTM and CDR2 ANQGSEA. CDR3 protein: CSVAGTSGSNEQFF. CDR3 nucleotide sequence: TGCAGCGTGGCCGGGACTAGCGGGAGTAATGAGCAGTTCTTC.

This chain links TRBV6-5 with TRBJ1-6, with 7 nucleotides matching TRBD1. The CDR3 spans 15 residues. From germline, CDR1 is MNHEY and CDR2 SVGAGI. V dropped 6 bases and J dropped 4; count of bases not matched to a gene: 6. CDR3 protein: CASRIGQVYNSPLHF. CDR3 coding DNA: TGTGCCAGCAGAATCGGACAGGTTTATAATTCACCCCTCCACTTT.

The rearrangement uses TRBV30 and TRBJ1-2; no definite D call. CDR3 size: 13 residues. Germline V gene data show CDR1 as GTSNPN and CDR2 as SVGIG (reference sequence). Trimming cost V 2 bases and J 0 bases, with 7 bases left between them. The CDR3 DNA is TGTGCCTGGAGTCGAGGGTCTAACTATGGCTACACCTTC. Protein product: CAWSRGSNYGYTF.

V usage is TRBV6-5 and J usage is TRBJ2-1, with a tentative D call TRBD1 (5 bases). Germline V gene lookup returns CDR1 MNHEY and CDR2 SVGAGI. The V gene lost 6 bases and the J gene lost 3 bases, with 12 bases spanning the gap. The CDR3 has 14 residues. In DNA, the CDR3 is TGTGCCAGCAGCCGAGACAGTTACTACAATGAGCAGTTCTTC. It specifies CASSRDSYYNEQFF.

This rearrangement joins TRBV9 to TRBJ2-5, with TRBD1 matching 9 bases. The CDR3 is 16 residues long. J was trimmed by 4 bases and V by 4 bases; bases with no gene match: 11. Germline V CDR1 and CDR2: SGDLS, YYNGEE. CDR3 DNA: TGTGCCAGCAGCCCCTTTCCGGGACAGGGTATAGAGACCCAGTACTTC. It specifies CASSPFPGQGIETQYF.

The genes are TRBV4-2 and TRBJ1-5; 7 bases are shared with TRBD1. Germline lookup yields CDR1 LGHNA and CDR2 YNFKEQ. With V trimmed by 1 base and J by 1 base, 7 bases remained unmatched. The CDR3 contains 17 residues. The DNA of the CDR3 is TGTGCCAGCAGCCAAGCTTCGTTGGGACAGAGCAATCAGCCCCAGCATTTT. It codes for CASSQASLGQSNQPQHF.

The CDR3 sequence is CASSQVGGASGNTIYF. The CDR3 DNA reads TGTGCCAGCAGCCAAGTGGGAGGGGCTAGTGGAAACACCATATATTTT. This chain links TRBV3-1 (or the pseudogene TRBV3-2) with TRBJ1-3; a possible D gene is TRBD1 (5 bases). Germline-derived CDR1 and CDR2 are LGHDT and YNNKEL (reference sequence). CDR3 length: 16 residues. The V end was cut by 1 base, the J end by 3 bases, with 13 bases between.